One sample yielded the 14 T cell receptor beta chains listed below, sequenced in a study of regulatory T cells in long-lasting Graves disease (TCRdb year 2021). Library preparation was by multiplex PCR. Sequencing instrument: Illumina HiSeq 4000. CDR3 regions were amplified by Arm-PCR with iRepertoire HTBI primers to construct TCR beta libraries. The raw public reads went through TCRdb reprocessing: fastp at Q25, MiXCR clone calling, in-frame beta chains kept. Rows are unified per CDR3 protein, each entry keeping the most common DNA and genes. Present in this sample are 400,000 to 500,000 distinct CDR3 sequences, 20% to 25% of which were seen just once. The ten largest make up around 15% of the sample. Per the publication, the time point label means: persistent/refractory GD, antithyroid drugs over 5 years with positive TRAb. For both TCR sequencing and RNA sequencing, RNA was extracted from PBMCs using TRIzol.

The sample here was peripheral blood mononuclear cells (PBMCs), taken when the disease was refractory, from a patient treated with antithyroid drugs. Every receptor here comes from a female donor with Graves disease.

The V call is TRBV19, the J call TRBJ1-5, with a possible D match to TRBD1 (5 bases). Germline-derived CDR1 and CDR2 are LNHDA and SQIVND (reference sequence). The CDR3 runs 16 residues. V shed 5 bases and J shed 0 bases, with 14 bases lying between them. CDR3 residues: CASSWQGPDSNQPQHF. The CDR3 nucleotides are TGTGCCAGTAGTTGGCAGGGACCTGATAGCAATCAGCCCCAGCATTTT.

The CDR3 here is CASSVNWKLNTEAFF. In DNA form, the CDR3 reads TGTGCCAGCTCCGTTAACTGGAAACTGAACACTGAAGCTTTCTTT. This sequence joins TRBV18 and TRBJ1-1; D remains ambiguous. Trimming cost V 6 bases and J 0 bases, with 14 bases left between them. The CDR3 consists of 15 residues. Germline V lookup: CDR1 KGHSH, CDR2 LQKENI. Filled out from reference TRBV18 and TRBJ1-1, the complete variable domain reads NAGVMQNPRHLVRRRGQEARLRCSPMKGHSHVYWYRQLPEEGLKFMVYLQKENIIDESGMPKERFSAEFPKEGPSILRIQQVVRGDSAAYFCASSVNWKLNTEAFFGQGTRLTVV.

V usage is TRBV4-1 and J usage is TRBJ2-2, with D perhaps TRBD2 (5 bases). Germline CDR1 reads MGHRA; CDR2 reads YSYEKL. The CDR3 covers 16 residues. V was shortened by 1 base and J by 1 base, with 10 bases between the two germline ends. The CDR3 coding sequence is TGCGCCAGCAGCCAAGGGATGGGGAGGAACACCGGGGAGCTGTTTTTT. Protein product: CASSQGMGRNTGELFF.

This clonotype has ten or more counts. This chain joins TRBV6-1 and TRBJ1-5; 10 bases match TRBD1. The trim removed 7 bases at V and 4 bases at J, leaving 7 bases unmatched. Germline V gene data show CDR1 as MNHNS and CDR2 as SASEGT. This CDR3 spans 15 amino acids. The CDR3 region is CASTDGTGVNQPQHF. CDR3 DNA: TGTGCCAGCACTGACGGGACAGGGGTTAATCAGCCCCAGCATTTT.

Only a few counts were recorded for this clonotype. A single base separates this from a much larger clone, so it may be a read error. The CDR3 is CASSPHYEQYF. Written as DNA, the CDR3 is TGTGCCAGCAGCCCCCACTACGAGCAGTACTTC. The chain links TRBV9 to TRBJ2-7, with D hard to call. Trimming removed 4 bases from V and 3 bases from J, with 5 bases in between. The CDR3 is made up of 11 amino acids. Germline CDR1 is SGDLS and CDR2 is YYNGEE.

J is TRBJ2-4 and V is TRBV4-3; 9 bases align to TRBD2. CDR1 is LGHNA and CDR2 is YSLEER in the germline V gene. CDR3 length: 17 residues. With V trimmed by 3 bases and J by 1 base, 7 bases remained unmatched. The CDR3 DNA sequence: TGCGCCAGCAGCCAGCCCGGGACTAGCCAGGCCAAAAACATTCAGTACTTC. Its translation: CASSQPGTSQAKNIQYF.

This clonotype was seen ten or more times. The chain has TRBV7-3 and TRBJ2-7; 12 positions match TRBD1. There are 17 residues in the CDR3. Germline V lookup: CDR1 SGHTA, CDR2 FQGTGA. The J segment lost 5 bases and the V segment lost 1 base, leaving 9 bases of the junction unmatched. The CDR3 DNA is TGTGCCAGCAGCTTAATGGGCCTGGGACAGGGGGCCGACGAGCAGTACTTC. Amino acids: CASSLMGLGQGADEQYF.

J is TRBJ2-6 and V is TRBV19; D is possibly TRBD1 (6 bases). This CDR3 has 16 amino acids. The V gene lost 6 bases and the J gene lost 1 base, with 13 bases spanning the gap. Germline V gene lookup returns CDR1 LNHDA and CDR2 SQIVND (reference sequence). DNA of the CDR3: TGTGCCAGTAGATTCAGGGGCGATTCTGGGGCCAACGTCCTGACTTTC. Translation gives CASRFRGDSGANVLTF.

The J gene is TRBJ2-7, the V gene TRBV3-1; D tentatively reads TRBD1 or TRBD2 (5 bases each). CDR1 is LGHDT and CDR2 is YNNKEL in the germline V gene (reference sequence). The CDR3 runs to 14 residues. The V and J ends lost 4 bases and 3 bases respectively, with 13 bases between them. The CDR3 DNA reads as TGTGCCAGCAGCCCGGGGCATCTCTTCTACGAGCAGTACTTC. It encodes CASSPGHLFYEQYF.

This clonotype turned up a few times. The junction and the germline gene differ at one end; a read error may be behind it. CDR3 region: CAISEPGYPIYGQYF. The CDR3 DNA is TGTGCCATCAGTGAGCCGGGATACCCCATCTACGGGCAGTACTTC. This chain uses TRBV10-3 with TRBJ2-7; D is possibly TRBD2 (5 bases). The V gene's germline CDR1 is ENHRY and CDR2 SYGVKD. This CDR3 region has 15 residues.

At least ten counts were recorded for this clonotype. The chain couples TRBV28 to TRBJ2-7, with TRBD1 matching 7 bases. The germline gives CDR1 MDHEN, CDR2 SYDVKM. The CDR3 length is 15 residues. Germline trimming cut 4 bases from V and 1 base from J; bases unmatched to any gene: 7. CDR3 sequence reads: CASSSQGRPSYEQYF. The CDR3 region has the DNA TGTGCCAGCAGTTCACAGGGGCGTCCGTCCTACGAGCAGTACTTC.

This clonotype was counted many times. The chain couples TRBV6-1 to TRBJ2-5; possibly TRBD2 for D (7 bases). In germline, CDR1 is MNHNS, CDR2 SASEGT. Between the trimmed V and J ends, which lost 7 bases and 4 bases, there was a span of 22 bases. This CDR3 region has 16 residues. CDR3 residues: CASIRGGRQVGETQYF. Here the CDR3 DNA reads TGTGCCAGCATCAGGGGAGGGAGGCAAGTAGGAGAGACCCAGTACTTC.

This clonotype was seen a few times. The gene calls are TRBV3-1 and TRBJ1-4; no clear D gene. Trimming pared 1 base from V and 7 bases from J, leaving 13 bases between. The CDR3 contains 15 residues. Germline CDR1 reads LGHDT; CDR2 reads YNNKEL (reference sequence). As DNA, the CDR3 is TGTGCCAGCAGCCAAGGGGCAGGCCGTGGTGAAAAACTGTTTTTT. Translating it yields CASSQGAGRGEKLFF.

The J gene is TRBJ2-5, the V gene TRBV20-1; 11 bases map to TRBD2. The trim removed 1 base at V and 2 bases at J, leaving 15 bases unmatched. The CDR3 covers 19 residues. CDR1 and CDR2 from the germline V gene are DFQATT and SNEGSKA (reference sequence). As DNA, the CDR3 is TGCAGTGCTAGAGCCGGAGATCGGGGTAGCGGGAGGGCACAAGAGACCCAGTACTTC. Its protein is CSARAGDRGSGRAQETQYF.